This passage covers 10 T cell receptor beta chains from one sample sequenced in a study of blood T cells in healthy people across ages. It was with a sample-barcoded 5' primer and a J-beta primer mix that a second PCR of about 6 to 12 cycles was run. TCRdb analysed the 5' RACE reads with MiXCR anew, one entry per CDR3 protein. The sample yields fewer than 950,000 distinct CDR3 sequences, about 55% seen once. Sequenced sample: blood. These receptors all come from a man older than 75 in good health.

The chain couples TRBV5-1 to TRBJ2-1, with D unresolved. CDR1 and CDR2 from the germline V gene are SGHRS and YFSETQ. Trimming took 7 bases from V and 9 from J, leaving 8 bases between them. The CDR3 is 10 amino acids. The CDR3 sequence: CASAGVEQFF. The CDR3 DNA follows: TGCGCCAGCGCTGGGGTTGAGCAGTTCTTC.

The chain combines TRBV11-3 with TRBJ2-3, with a tentative D call TRBD2 (6 bases). V dropped 1 base and J dropped 2 bases, with 7 bases sitting between them. Looked up from germline, CDR1 is SGHNT and CDR2 is YENEEA. The length of the CDR3 is 14 residues. The CDR3 DNA follows: TGTGCCAGCAGCTTAGGGACTACCACAGATACGCAGTATTTT. It encodes CASSLGTTTDTQYF.

This chain uses TRBV6-5 with TRBJ2-7; possible D gene TRBD2, 6 bases. This CDR3 is 14 amino acids long. Trimming stripped 5 bases from V and 4 bases from J, with 15 bases between. Germline V gives CDR1 MNHEY, CDR2 SVGAGI. The DNA for the CDR3 is TGTGCCAGCAGTCCCCCCGGGGGTGGGTACGAGCAGTACTTC. Translation gives CASSPPGGGYEQYF.

The J gene is TRBJ1-4, the V gene TRBV20-1; D call uncertain. The CDR3 runs 11 residues. Germline V gene sequence: CDR1 DFQATT, CDR2 SNEGSKA (reference sequence). Trimming shortened V by 4 bases and J by 5 bases, and 5 bases separated the two germline ends. The CDR3 DNA follows: TGCAGTGCTAAGATAAATGAAAAACTGTTTTTT. This codes for CSAKINEKLFF.

The chain employs TRBV5-1 and TRBJ1-4, with D maybe TRBD1 (5 bases). This CDR3 comprises 15 residues. Trimming took off 3 bases at V and 8 bases at J, with 17 bases between the two ends. Per the germline V gene, CDR1 is SGHRS and CDR2 is YFSETQ. This CDR3 reads CASSSGTVSWEKLFF. The CDR3 DNA is TGCGCCAGCAGCTCTGGGACCGTCAGCTGGGAAAAACTGTTTTTT.

CDR3 loop: CASSVEAGGRSGYTF. The CDR3 DNA follows: TGTGCCAGCAGCGTAGAGGCAGGGGGCAGAAGTGGCTACACCTTC. This sequence joins TRBV9 and TRBJ1-2, with TRBD1 matching 8 bases. V was pared by 0 bases and J by 7 bases, with 8 bases of the junction left unmatched. The CDR3 length is 15 residues. CDR1 is SGDLS, CDR2 YYNGEE, per germline.

In this sample, this clonotype turned up once. The V gene is TRBV4-2, the J gene TRBJ1-2; D not resolved. Germline-derived CDR1 and CDR2 are LGHNA and YNFKEQ. The V and J ends lost 1 base and 4 bases respectively, with 13 bases between them. This CDR3 comprises 15 residues. CDR3 nucleotide sequence: TGTGCCAGCAGCCAAGTGAAAGGGTCCGGCTATGGCTACACCTTC. Translated, it gives CASSQVKGSGYGYTF.

As regards this clonotype: One end of the junction fails to match germline, which may point to a read error. V usage is TRBV7-7 and J usage is TRBJ2-3; TRBD1 matches 8 bases. The CDR3 extends over 15 amino acids. Germline V gene lookup returns CDR1 SSHAT and CDR2 FNYEAQ (reference sequence). The CDR3 bases are TGTGCTAGCAGCTTCGCGGCTAGGACAGGGGATACGCAGTATTTT. Translation: CASSFAARTGDTQYF.

The rearrangement joins TRBV20-1 to TRBJ2-7, with TRBD1 matching 8 bases. The CDR3 is 15 residues long. Germline V lookup: CDR1 DFQATT, CDR2 SNEGSKA (reference sequence). Trimming removed 0 bases from V and 3 bases from J; junction bases left unmatched: 7. CDR3 in DNA: TGCAGTGCTAGAGATCCCAACAGGGGGGACTACGAGCAGTACTTC. The encoded protein is CSARDPNRGDYEQYF.

The CDR3 loop reads CSVRSGGPTDTQYF. CDR3 bases: TGCAGCGTTCGGTCGGGAGGGCCAACAGATACGCAGTATTTT. This sequence joins TRBV29-1 and TRBJ2-3; 8 bases are a match to TRBD2. Germline CDR1 and CDR2: SQVTM and ANQGSEA. This CDR3 is built from 14 residues. The J segment lost 3 bases and the V segment lost 5 bases, leaving 7 bases of the junction unmatched.